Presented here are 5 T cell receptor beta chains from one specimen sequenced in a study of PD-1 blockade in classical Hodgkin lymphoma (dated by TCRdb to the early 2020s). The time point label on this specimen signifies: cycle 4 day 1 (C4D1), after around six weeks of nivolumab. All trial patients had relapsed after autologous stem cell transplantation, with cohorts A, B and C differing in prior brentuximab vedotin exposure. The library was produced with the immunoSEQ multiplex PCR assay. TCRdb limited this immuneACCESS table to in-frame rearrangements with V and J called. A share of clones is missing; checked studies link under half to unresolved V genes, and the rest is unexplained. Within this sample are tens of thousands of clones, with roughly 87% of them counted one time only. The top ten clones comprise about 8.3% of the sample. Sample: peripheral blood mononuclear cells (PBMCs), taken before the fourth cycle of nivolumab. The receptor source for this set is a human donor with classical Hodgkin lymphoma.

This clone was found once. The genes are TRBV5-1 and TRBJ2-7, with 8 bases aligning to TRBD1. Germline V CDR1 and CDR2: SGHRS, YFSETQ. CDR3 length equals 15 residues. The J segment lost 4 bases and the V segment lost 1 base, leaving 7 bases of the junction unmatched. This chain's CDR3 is CASSLMQGASYEQYF. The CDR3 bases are TGCGCCAGCAGCTTGATGCAGGGGGCATCGTACGAGCAGTACTTC.

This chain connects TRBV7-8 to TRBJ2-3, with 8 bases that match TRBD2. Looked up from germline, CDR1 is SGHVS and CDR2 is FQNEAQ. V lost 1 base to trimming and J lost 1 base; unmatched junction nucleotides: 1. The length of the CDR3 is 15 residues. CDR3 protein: CASSLGRGGTDTQYF. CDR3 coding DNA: TGTGCCAGCAGCTTAGGGCGGGGGGGCACAGATACGCAGTATTTT.

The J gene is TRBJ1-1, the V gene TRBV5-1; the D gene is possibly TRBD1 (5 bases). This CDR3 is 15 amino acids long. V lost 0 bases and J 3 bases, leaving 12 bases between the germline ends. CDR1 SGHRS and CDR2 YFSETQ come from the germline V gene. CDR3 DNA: TGCGCCAGCAGCTTGGTCGCAGGGACTTACACTGAAGCTTTCTTT. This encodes CASSLVAGTYTEAFF.

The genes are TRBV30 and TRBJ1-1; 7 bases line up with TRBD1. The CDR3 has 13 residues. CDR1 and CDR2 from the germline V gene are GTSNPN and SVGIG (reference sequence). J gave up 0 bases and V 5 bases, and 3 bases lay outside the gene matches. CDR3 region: CAWGRGVNTEAFF. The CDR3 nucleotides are TGTGCCTGGGGCAGGGGGGTGAACACTGAAGCTTTCTTT.

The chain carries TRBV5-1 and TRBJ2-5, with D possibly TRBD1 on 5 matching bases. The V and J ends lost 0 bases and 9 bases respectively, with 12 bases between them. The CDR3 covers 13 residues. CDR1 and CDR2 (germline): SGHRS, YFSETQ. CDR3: CASSLEGSVAQYF. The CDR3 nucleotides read TGCGCCAGCAGCTTGGAGGGGTCAGTGGCCCAGTACTTC. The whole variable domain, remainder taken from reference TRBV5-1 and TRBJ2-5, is KAGVTQTPRYLIKTRGQQVTLSCSPISGHRSVSWYQQTPGQGLQFLFEYFSETQRNKGNFPGRFSGRQFSNSRSEMNVSTLELGDSALYLCASSLEGSVAQYFGPGTRLLVL.